These 10 T cell receptor beta chains came from one sample sequenced in a study of cytomegalovirus exposure and HLA in healthy donors. PCR used 60 Vbeta primers and 13 Jbeta primers. Profiled with immunoSEQ multiplex PCR; TCRdb holds only in-frame clones, not every one. Found here are some 75,000 clones; the top ten clones hold about 5%. The sample was PBMCs. All receptors derive from a man aged 40-55 years in good health and CMV-seronegative.

The gene calls are TRBV29-1 and TRBJ1-1; 9 bases line up with TRBD1. The trim removed 7 bases at V and 8 bases at J, leaving 8 bases unmatched. The CDR3 has 12 amino acids. CDR1 is SQVTM, CDR2 ANQGSEA, per germline. CDR3 amino acids: CSGVQGAREAFF. The CDR3 DNA sequence: TGCAGCGGTGTACAGGGGGCGAGGGAAGCTTTCTTT.

V gene TRBV9 combines with J gene TRBJ2-7, with D perhaps TRBD2 (5 bases). Germline V gene data show CDR1 as SGDLS and CDR2 as YYNGEE. The V end was cut by 4 bases, the J end by 1 base, with 9 bases between. CDR3 length equals 13 residues. CDR3 nucleotide sequence: TGTGCCAGCAGCTTCGGGATTTCCTACGAGCAGTACTTC. This translates into CASSFGISYEQYF.

The genes are TRBV28 and TRBJ2-3; 11 positions match TRBD2. The CDR3 length is 17 residues. The V and J ends lost 6 bases and 2 bases, in that order; junction bases with no gene match: 10. Germline V lookup: CDR1 MDHEN, CDR2 SYDVKM. CDR3 in amino acids: CASRSDRLAGFTDTQYF. For the CDR3, the DNA is TGTGCCAGCAGATCTGACCGACTAGCGGGATTCACAGATACGCAGTATTTT. The full variable domain, completed using reference TRBV28 and TRBJ2-3, is DVKVTQSSRYLVKRTGEKVFLECVQDMDHENMFWYRQDPGLGLRLIYFSYDVKMKEKGDIPEGYSVSREKKERFSLILESASTNQTSMYLCASRSDRLAGFTDTQYFGPGTRLTVL.

The V gene is TRBV18, the J gene TRBJ2-1; D unclear. Trimming took 8 bases from V and 5 from J, leaving 19 bases between them. Per germline, CDR1 KGHSH and CDR2 LQKENI. The CDR3 is made up of 15 amino acids. The CDR3 sequence is CASQFLAAPDNEQFF. The CDR3 DNA reads as TGTGCCAGCCAATTTTTGGCGGCCCCCGACAATGAGCAGTTCTTC.

The chain uses TRBV16 and TRBJ2-5; the D is unclear. Between the trimmed V and J ends, which lost 2 bases and 5 bases, there was a span of 12 bases. The CDR3 is 14 residues long. Germline lookup yields CDR1 KGHSY and CDR2 FQNENV. This CDR3 is CASSQQRLGETQYF. The CDR3 bases are TGTGCCAGCAGCCAACAGAGGCTTGGTGAGACCCAGTACTTC.

This rearrangement joins TRBV7-9 to TRBJ2-7; D might be TRBD1 (6 bases). CDR3 length: 15 amino acids. The germline gives CDR1 SEHNR, CDR2 FQNEAQ (reference sequence). Trimming pared 5 bases from V and 0 bases from J, leaving 14 bases between. Here the CDR3 DNA reads TGTGCCAGCAGCCCGTTGGACAGAAGCTCCTACGAGCAGTACTTC. This codes for CASSPLDRSSYEQYF.

V and J are TRBV7-9 and TRBJ1-1, with TRBD1 as a possible D gene (5 bases). This CDR3 has 12 residues. Germline V gene data show CDR1 as SEHNR and CDR2 as FQNEAQ (reference sequence). Deletions cut 11 bases from V and 7 bases from J, with 17 bases between. The CDR3: CAGTGDSSEAFF. The CDR3 DNA follows: TGTGCCGGGACGGGGGATTCGAGTGAAGCTTTCTTT.

The genes are TRBV11-2 and TRBJ2-7, with D maybe TRBD1 (6 bases). The CDR3 has 16 amino acids. Germline V gives CDR1 SGHAT, CDR2 FQNNGV. V lost 0 bases, J lost 1 base, and 13 bases lay in between. CDR3 sequence: CASSLDLLQGSYEQYF. CDR3 in DNA: TGTGCCAGCAGCTTAGATTTACTCCAGGGGTCCTACGAGCAGTACTTC.

V usage is TRBV7-8 and J usage is TRBJ1-1; 8 positions agree with TRBD1. The V gene end was trimmed by 5 bases and the J gene end by 2 bases; junction bases not matched to a gene: 7. The CDR3 is 15 amino acids. In germline, CDR1 is SGHVS, CDR2 FQNEAQ. The CDR3 is CASSEDRGRNTEAFF. CDR3 in DNA: TGTGCCAGCAGCGAAGACAGGGGACGTAACACTGAAGCTTTCTTT.

V is TRBV7-2 and J is TRBJ2-7, with 7 bases lining up with TRBD1. Germline assignment: CDR1 SGHTA and CDR2 FQGNSA. This CDR3 region has 13 residues. V gave up 5 bases and J gave up 6 bases; unmatched junction bases: 7. The CDR3 DNA follows: TGTGCCAGCAGCCCGACAGGGTTTTCCGAGCAGTACTTC. It is translated as CASSPTGFSEQYF.